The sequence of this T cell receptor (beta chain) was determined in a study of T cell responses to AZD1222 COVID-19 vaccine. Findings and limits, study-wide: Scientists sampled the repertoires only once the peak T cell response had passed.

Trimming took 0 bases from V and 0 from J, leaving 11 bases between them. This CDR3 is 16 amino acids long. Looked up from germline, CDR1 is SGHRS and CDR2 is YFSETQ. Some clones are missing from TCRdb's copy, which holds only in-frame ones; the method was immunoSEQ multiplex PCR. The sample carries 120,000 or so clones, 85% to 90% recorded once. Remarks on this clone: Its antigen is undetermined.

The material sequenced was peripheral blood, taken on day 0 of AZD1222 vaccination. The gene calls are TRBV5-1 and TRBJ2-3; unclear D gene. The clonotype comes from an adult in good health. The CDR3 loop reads CASSLVLAQSTDTQYF. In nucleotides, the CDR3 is TGCGCCAGCAGCTTGGTGTTGGCACAAAGCACAGATACGCAGTATTTT.